Described below is a single T cell receptor (beta chain) sequence and its context. What it binds is not known. This sample was included in a study of cytotoxic CD8 clonotypes in ibrutinib-treated CLL. Study details: The patients, about a dozen relapsed/refractory and roughly 15 treatment-naive, included around 18 who were IGHV unmutated.

Germline V gene sequence: CDR1 SGHRS, CDR2 YFSETQ. With 4 bases removed from V and 4 bases from J, the gap between germline ends came to 16 bases. The CDR3 has 15 residues. Genomic DNA in a quantity of about 2 micrograms was derived from cryopreserved PBMCs for TCR beta libraries. Study-wide points: Researchers report that baseline clonality outpaced age-matched healthy donors and tracked circulating CD8+ T-cell counts. Rising at ibrutinib response, clonality subsequently fell back toward baseline at progression.

The data were produced by immunoSEQ multiplex PCR, yet TCRdb's version contains in-frame clones alone and is incomplete. The data show some 16,000 clones, 65% to 70% seen once. Sample: PBMCs, taken before ibrutinib treatment. The origin of this receptor is a human donor with chronic lymphocytic leukemia. This chain connects TRBV5-1 to TRBJ2-3, with a weak D call TRBD1 (6 bases). The CDR3 protein is CASSPDGGPADTQYF. CDR3 coding DNA: TGCGCCAGCAGCCCGGATGGGGGCCCTGCAGATACGCAGTATTTT.